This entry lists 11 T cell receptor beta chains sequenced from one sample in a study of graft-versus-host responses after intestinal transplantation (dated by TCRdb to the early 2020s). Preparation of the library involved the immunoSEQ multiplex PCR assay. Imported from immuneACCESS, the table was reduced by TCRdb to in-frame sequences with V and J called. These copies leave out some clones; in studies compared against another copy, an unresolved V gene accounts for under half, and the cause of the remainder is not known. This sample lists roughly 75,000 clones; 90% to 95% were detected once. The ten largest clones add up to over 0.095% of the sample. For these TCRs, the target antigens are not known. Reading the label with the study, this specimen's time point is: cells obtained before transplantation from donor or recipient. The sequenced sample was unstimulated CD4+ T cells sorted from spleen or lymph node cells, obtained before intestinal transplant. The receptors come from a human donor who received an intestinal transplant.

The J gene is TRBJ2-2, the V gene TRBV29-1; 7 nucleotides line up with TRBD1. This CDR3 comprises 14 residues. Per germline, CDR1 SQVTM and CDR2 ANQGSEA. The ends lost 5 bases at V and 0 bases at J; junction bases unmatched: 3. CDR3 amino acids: CSVNRGANTGELFF. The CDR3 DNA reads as TGCAGCGTTAACAGGGGAGCGAACACCGGGGAGCTGTTTTTT.

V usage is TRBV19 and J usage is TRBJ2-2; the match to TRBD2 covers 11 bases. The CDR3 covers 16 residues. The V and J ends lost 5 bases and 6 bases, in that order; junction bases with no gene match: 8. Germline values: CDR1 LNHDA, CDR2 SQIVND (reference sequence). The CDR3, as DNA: TGTGCCAGTAGTCTCGTAGCGGGGGGGGAGGCCGGGGAGCTGTTTTTT. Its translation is CASSLVAGGEAGELFF.

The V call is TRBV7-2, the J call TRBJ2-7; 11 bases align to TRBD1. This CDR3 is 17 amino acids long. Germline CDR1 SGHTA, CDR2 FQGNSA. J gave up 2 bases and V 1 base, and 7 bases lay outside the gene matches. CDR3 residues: CASSLVGGGQGAYEQYF. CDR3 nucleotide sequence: TGTGCCAGCAGCTTAGTGGGGGGGGGACAGGGGGCCTACGAGCAGTACTTC.

The DNA for the CDR3 is TGTGCCACCCGCCGACAGGGTTCCAACTACGAGCAGTACTTC. It specifies CATRRQGSNYEQYF. The chain employs TRBV6-5 and TRBJ2-7; 7 bases line up with TRBD1. This CDR3 has 14 residues. Germline V gene sequence: CDR1 MNHEY, CDR2 SVGAGI. V lost 10 bases and J lost 3; bases outside the gene matches: 12.

Written as DNA, the CDR3 is TGTGCCAGCAGTCACGGGGAGTCACGACTCTATGGCTACACCTTC. The encoded protein is CASSHGESRLYGYTF. The chain uses TRBV6-5 and TRBJ1-2, with unresolved D. The germline V gene has CDR1 MNHEY and CDR2 SVGAGI. The CDR3 length is 15 residues. The V and J ends lost 5 bases and 4 bases respectively, with 17 bases between them.

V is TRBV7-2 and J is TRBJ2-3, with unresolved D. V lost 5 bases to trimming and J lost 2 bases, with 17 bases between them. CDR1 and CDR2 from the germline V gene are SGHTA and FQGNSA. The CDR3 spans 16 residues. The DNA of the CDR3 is TGTGCCAGCAGCGAAACGCCTGGAGCCTTCACAGATACGCAGTATTTT. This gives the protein CASSETPGAFTDTQYF.

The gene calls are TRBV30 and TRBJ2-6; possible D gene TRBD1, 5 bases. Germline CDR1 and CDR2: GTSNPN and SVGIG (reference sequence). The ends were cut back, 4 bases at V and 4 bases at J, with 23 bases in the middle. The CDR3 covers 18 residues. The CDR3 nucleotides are TGTGCCTGGACCCCTCAGGGAATTTCGGGTTCCGGGGCCAACGTCCTGACTTTC. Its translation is CAWTPQGISGSGANVLTF.

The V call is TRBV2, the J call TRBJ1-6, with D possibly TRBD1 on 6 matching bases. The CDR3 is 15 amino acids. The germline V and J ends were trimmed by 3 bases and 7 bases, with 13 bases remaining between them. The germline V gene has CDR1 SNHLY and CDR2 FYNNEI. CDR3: CASSEDRWRNSPLHF. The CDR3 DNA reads TGTGCCAGCAGTGAGGACAGATGGAGAAATTCACCCCTCCACTTT. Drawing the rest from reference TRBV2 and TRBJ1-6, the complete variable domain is EPEVTQTPSHQVTQMGQEVILRCVPISNHLYFYWYRQILGQKVEFLVSFYNNEISEKSEIFDDQFSVERPDGSNFTLKIRSTKLEDSAMYFCASSEDRWRNSPLHFGNGTRLTVT.

This CDR3 is CASSHTDTQYF. CDR3 bases: TGTGCCAGCAGCCACACAGATACGCAGTATTTT. The rearrangement joins TRBV7-9 to TRBJ2-3; D unresolved. This CDR3 contains 11 residues. CDR1 SEHNR and CDR2 FQNEAQ come from the germline V gene (reference sequence). Trimming cost V 5 bases and J 2 bases, with 2 bases left between them.

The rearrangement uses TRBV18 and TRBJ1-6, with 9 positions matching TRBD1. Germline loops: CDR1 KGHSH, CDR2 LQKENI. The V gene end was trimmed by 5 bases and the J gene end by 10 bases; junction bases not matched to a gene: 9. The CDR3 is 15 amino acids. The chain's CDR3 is CASSEFRDRESPLHF. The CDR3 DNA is TGTGCCAGCTCAGAATTCCGGGACAGGGAGTCACCCCTCCACTTT.

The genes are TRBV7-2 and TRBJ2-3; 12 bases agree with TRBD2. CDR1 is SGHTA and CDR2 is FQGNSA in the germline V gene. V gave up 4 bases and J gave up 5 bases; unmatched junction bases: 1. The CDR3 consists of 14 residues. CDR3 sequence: CASSSGLAGDTQYF. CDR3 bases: TGTGCCAGCAGCTCGGGACTAGCGGGAGATACGCAGTATTTT.